A single sample gave rise to the 26 T cell receptor beta chains below, sequenced in a study of cytomegalovirus exposure and HLA in healthy donors. Primers for the PCR totalled 60 Vbeta and 13 Jbeta. TCRdb keeps only in-frame clones here, not all; method: immunoSEQ multiplex PCR. The repertoire holds some 190,000 clones, with roughly 77% as singletons. Material for sequencing was PBMCs. These receptors were obtained from a woman aged 30 to 39 in good health and CMV-seropositive.

The chain recombines TRBV28 with TRBJ2-7, with 9 bases lining up with TRBD1. The V gene's germline CDR1 is MDHEN and CDR2 SYDVKM. The CDR3 is made up of 14 amino acids. After removal of 2 bases from V and 5 bases from J, the junction contained 4 bases not matched to a gene. The CDR3 region is CASSLGTGRHEQYF. CDR3 in DNA: TGTGCCAGCAGTTTAGGGACAGGGAGGCACGAGCAGTACTTC.

In DNA, the CDR3 is TGCGCCAGCAGTGGACTGATCTCCTACGAGCAGTACTTC. Protein product: CASSGLISYEQYF. The rearrangement uses TRBV10-1 and TRBJ2-5; D is undetermined. The J call is doubtful: the DNA matches TRBJ2-7 better. CDR1 WNHNN and CDR2 SYGVQD come from the germline V gene (reference sequence). This CDR3 spans 13 amino acids.

This clone was recorded once. V is TRBV25-1 and J is TRBJ1-4, with D perhaps matching TRBD1 (5 bases). Germline assignment: CDR1 MGHDK and CDR2 SYGVNS. Trimming removed 1 base at V and 0 bases at J, with 12 bases between. The CDR3 runs to 17 residues. CDR3 sequence: CASSEFAGLATNEKLFF. The CDR3 DNA is TGTGCCAGCAGTGAATTCGCAGGGCTCGCAACTAATGAAAAACTGTTTTTT.

The genes are TRBV28 and TRBJ2-7; D ambiguous. Germline CDR1 and CDR2: MDHEN and SYDVKM. The CDR3 has 12 residues. Trimming shortened V by 7 bases and J by 6 bases, and 13 bases separated the two germline ends. The CDR3 DNA follows: TGTGCCAGCATGGGTAAGCGAATCGAGCAGTACTTC. Residues: CASMGKRIEQYF.

The chain links TRBV11-2 to TRBJ2-5, with TRBD2 matching 10 bases. The DNA end is a closer match to TRBJ2-7, so the J assignment may be wrong. Per germline, CDR1 SGHAT and CDR2 FQNNGV. The CDR3 is made up of 16 amino acids. CDR3 sequence: CASSLGAVAGGNEQYF. DNA for the CDR3: TGTGCCAGCAGCTTAGGCGCGGTAGCGGGAGGAAACGAGCAGTACTTC.

The table lists this clone with a few counts. The rearrangement joins TRBV7-9 to TRBJ2-2, with D tentatively TRBD2 (6 bases). CDR3 length: 14 amino acids. With 0 bases removed from V and 7 bases from J, the gap between germline ends came to 9 bases. Germline CDR1 and CDR2: SEHNR and FQNEAQ (reference sequence). The CDR3 protein is CASSLAGGGGELFF. The CDR3 nucleotides read TGTGCCAGCAGCTTAGCGGGAGGAGGCGGGGAGCTGTTTTTT.

V is TRBV5-6 and J is TRBJ2-5; 7 bases fit TRBD2. The better agreement between TRBJ2-7 and the DNA end casts doubt on the J call. The CDR3 has 14 amino acids. Per the germline V gene, CDR1 is SGHDT and CDR2 is YYEEEE. The CDR3: CASSLGGSIYEQYF. As DNA, the CDR3 is TGTGCCAGCAGCCTCGGCGGGAGCATCTACGAGCAGTACTTC.

The rearrangement joins TRBV10-3 to TRBJ1-5; 8 nucleotides match TRBD1. Per the germline V gene, CDR1 is ENHRY and CDR2 is SYGVKD. The length of the CDR3 is 14 residues. V was pared by 2 bases and J by 7 bases, with 4 bases of the junction left unmatched. The CDR3 here is CAISEIGDRQPQHF. The CDR3 coding sequence is TGTGCCATCAGTGAGATAGGGGACAGGCAGCCCCAGCATTTT.

This chain connects TRBV28 to TRBJ1-5; maybe TRBD1 (6 bases). This CDR3 region has 14 residues. Looked up from germline, CDR1 is MDHEN and CDR2 is SYDVKM. Trimming cost V 2 bases and J 2 bases, with 7 bases left between them. The CDR3, as DNA: TGTGCCAGCAGTTTAAACAGGGGCAATCAGCCCCAGCATTTT. This encodes CASSLNRGNQPQHF.

The V and J genes are TRBV2 and TRBJ2-1; 12 positions match TRBD2. CDR3 size: 16 residues. Per germline, CDR1 SNHLY and CDR2 FYNNEI. The ends lost 1 base at V and 9 bases at J; junction bases unmatched: 7. CDR3 loop: CASSEDGASGRVEQFF. The CDR3 DNA sequence: TGTGCCAGCAGTGAAGACGGGGCTAGCGGGAGGGTTGAGCAGTTCTTC.

This clone was picked up a small number of times. V is TRBV7-9 and J is TRBJ2-3, with 7 bases lining up with TRBD2. V lost 4 bases and J lost 13; bases outside the gene matches: 8. The length of the CDR3 is 12 residues. Germline CDR1 reads SEHNR; CDR2 reads FQNEAQ (reference sequence). CDR3 protein: CASSSRGRDEYF. In DNA, the CDR3 is TGTGCCAGCAGCTCACGGGGGAGGGACGAGTATTTT.

The chain employs TRBV5-1 and TRBJ1-1; possible D gene TRBD1, 5 bases. V dropped 0 bases and J dropped 2 bases, with 11 bases sitting between them. CDR1 and CDR2 from the germline V gene are SGHRS and YFSETQ. CDR3 size: 15 residues. CDR3 amino acids: CASSLARTTNTEAFF. In nucleotides, the CDR3 is TGCGCCAGCAGCTTGGCCCGGACAACTAACACTGAAGCTTTCTTT.

The chain is built from TRBV29-1 and TRBJ1-2; 8 nucleotides agree with TRBD1. The CDR3 totals 14 residues. Trimming took 6 bases from V and 3 from J; bases not matched to a gene: 9. Germline V CDR1 and CDR2: SQVTM, ANQGSEA. CDR3 nucleotides: TGCAGCGTGAAGGGAAGGGGACAGGACTATGGCTACACCTTC. Translation gives CSVKGRGQDYGYTF.

The chain combines TRBV11-2 with TRBJ2-7; 8 bases match TRBD1. The ends lost 6 bases at V and 0 bases at J; junction bases unmatched: 10. The CDR3 totals 16 residues. Germline V CDR1 and CDR2: SGHAT, FQNNGV. The CDR3 coding sequence is TGTGCCAGCAGACCCGGGACAGGATCTTTCTCCTACGAGCAGTACTTC. Translated: CASRPGTGSFSYEQYF.

V gene TRBV5-1 combines with J gene TRBJ1-5; possibly TRBD1 for D (5 bases). Looked up from germline, CDR1 is SGHRS and CDR2 is YFSETQ. This CDR3 comprises 15 residues. Between the trimmed V and J ends, which lost 1 base and 5 bases, there was a span of 13 bases. DNA for the CDR3: TGCGCCAGCAGCTTGAGTTCTGGGGCTGATCAGCCCCAGCATTTT. Its protein is CASSLSSGADQPQHF.

This chain uses TRBV28 with TRBJ2-7; 8 bases line up with TRBD1. V was clipped by 5 bases and J by 5 bases; unmatched bases: 11. The CDR3 runs 15 residues. Germline V gives CDR1 MDHEN, CDR2 SYDVKM. The CDR3 coding sequence is TGTGCCAGCAGTGCCCCCGGGACAGGTATCCACGAGCAGTACTTC. It translates to CASSAPGTGIHEQYF. The whole variable domain, filled in from reference TRBV28 and TRBJ2-7, reads DVKVTQSSRYLVKRTGEKVFLECVQDMDHENMFWYRQDPGLGLRLIYFSYDVKMKEKGDIPEGYSVSREKKERFSLILESASTNQTSMYLCASSAPGTGIHEQYFGPGTRLTVT.

About this clone itself: An end of the junction does not agree with germline; a read error may underlie this. CDR3 in DNA: TGTTCCAGCAGGCCACAGGGGGCGTACACTGAAGCTTTCTTT. This sequence encodes CSSRPQGAYTEAFF. The chain recombines TRBV7-9 with TRBJ1-1; 9 positions match TRBD1. Germline V gene lookup returns CDR1 SEHNR and CDR2 FQNEAQ (reference sequence). This CDR3 has 14 amino acids.

V gene TRBV19 combines with J gene TRBJ2-1; 9 bases align to TRBD2. The germline CDR1 and CDR2 sequences are LNHDA and SQIVND (reference sequence). CDR3 length equals 14 residues. The junction had 6 bases not matched to a gene; V was cut back by 3 bases and J by 9 bases. The chain's CDR3 is CASSILREGREQFF. CDR3 in DNA: TGTGCCAGTAGTATTTTGCGGGAGGGACGTGAGCAGTTCTTC.

The chain is built from TRBV27 and TRBJ1-6; a possible D gene is TRBD1 (5 bases). Trimming removed 0 bases at V and 10 bases at J, with 19 bases between. This CDR3 comprises 17 residues. The V gene's germline CDR1 is MNHEY and CDR2 SMNVEV (reference sequence). The CDR3: CASSLSPSGGADSPLHF. CDR3 coding DNA: TGTGCCAGCAGTTTATCCCCTAGCGGGGGAGCAGACTCACCCCTCCACTTT.

V usage is TRBV25-1 and J usage is TRBJ2-5; 7 bases are a match to TRBD2. The germline CDR1 and CDR2 sequences are MGHDK and SYGVNS. V gave up 3 bases and J gave up 5 bases; unmatched junction bases: 3. The CDR3 extends over 13 amino acids. The CDR3: CASSDLGGETQYF. DNA of the CDR3: TGTGCCAGCAGTGATCTGGGGGGGGAGACCCAGTACTTC.

This chain joins TRBV5-1 and TRBJ2-1, with 9 bases that match TRBD1. Germline trimming cut 7 bases from V and 8 bases from J; bases unmatched to any gene: 10. Germline values: CDR1 SGHRS, CDR2 YFSETQ. CDR3 size: 14 residues. The CDR3 DNA follows: TGCGCCAGCTATGCGGACAGGGGAACGTATGAGCAGTTCTTC. Translated, it gives CASYADRGTYEQFF.

The CDR3 DNA reads as TGTGCCAGCAGTTCCTTAGCGGGGGAGAGCACAGATACGCAGTATTTT. Translated: CASSSLAGESTDTQYF. The rearrangement links TRBV28 to TRBJ2-3, with 9 bases fitting TRBD2. The CDR3 has 16 residues. Germline trimming cut 4 bases from V and 0 bases from J; bases unmatched to any gene: 5. Germline V gene lookup returns CDR1 MDHEN and CDR2 SYDVKM.

A note on this clone: At one boundary the junction diverges from the germline segment, which might be a read error. V usage is TRBV29-1 and J usage is TRBJ2-1, with 9 bases aligning to TRBD2. Germline CDR1 reads SQVTM; CDR2 reads ANQGSEA. This CDR3 spans 16 amino acids. CDR3 bases: TGCAGCGTTGAGGCGACTAGCGGAAGGACGAACAATGAGCAGCTCTTC. Its protein product is CSVEATSGRTNNEQLF.

V usage is TRBV5-1 and J usage is TRBJ2-2; 7 bases line up with TRBD2. Germline V lookup: CDR1 SGHRS, CDR2 YFSETQ. J lost 4 bases, V lost 0 bases, and 0 bases had no gene match. CDR3 length equals 14 residues. The CDR3 region is CASSLAGGTGELFF. CDR3 bases: TGCGCCAGCAGCTTGGCGGGGGGCACCGGGGAGCTGTTTTTT. Supplemented by reference TRBV5-1 and TRBJ2-2, the full variable domain reads KAGVTQTPRYLIKTRGQQVTLSCSPISGHRSVSWYQQTPGQGLQFLFEYFSETQRNKGNFPGRFSGRQFSNSRSEMNVSTLELGDSALYLCASSLAGGTGELFFGEGSRLTVL.

V usage is TRBV27 and J usage is TRBJ2-5; tentatively, D is TRBD1 (6 bases). CDR1 MNHEY and CDR2 SMNVEV come from the germline V gene (reference sequence). V was pared by 6 bases and J by 4 bases, with 12 bases between. The CDR3 contains 13 residues. The CDR3 region is CASSLQGGETQYF. In nucleotides, the CDR3 is TGTGCCAGCAGCCTTCAAGGGGGAGAGACCCAGTACTTC.

V is TRBV5-5 and J is TRBJ1-2; unclear D gene. Trimming removed 5 bases from V and 0 bases from J, with 5 bases in between. The V gene's germline CDR1 is SGHKS and CDR2 YYEKEE (reference sequence). The CDR3 is made up of 12 amino acids. The CDR3, as DNA: TGTGCCAGCAGACCTACTAACTATGGCTACACCTTC. It translates to CASRPTNYGYTF. The full variable domain, with the rest looked up from reference TRBV5-5 and TRBJ1-2, is DAGVTQSPTHLIKTRGQQVTLRCSPISGHKSVSWYQQVLGQGPQFIFQYYEKEERGRGNFPDRFSARQFPNYSSELNVNALLLGDSALYLCASRPTNYGYTFGSGTRLTVV.